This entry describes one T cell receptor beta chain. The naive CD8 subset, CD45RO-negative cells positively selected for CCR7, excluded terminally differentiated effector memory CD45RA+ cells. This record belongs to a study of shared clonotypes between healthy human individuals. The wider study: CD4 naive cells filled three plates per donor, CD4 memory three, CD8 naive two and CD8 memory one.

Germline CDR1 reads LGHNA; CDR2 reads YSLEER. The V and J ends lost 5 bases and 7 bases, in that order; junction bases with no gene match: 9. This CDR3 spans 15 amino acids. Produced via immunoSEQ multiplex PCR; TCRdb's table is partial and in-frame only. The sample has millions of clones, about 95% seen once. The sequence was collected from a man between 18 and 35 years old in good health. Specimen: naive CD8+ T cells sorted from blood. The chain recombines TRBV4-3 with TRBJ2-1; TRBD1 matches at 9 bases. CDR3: CASSMFGQGSNEQFF. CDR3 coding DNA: TGCGCCAGCAGCATGTTTGGACAGGGGTCGAATGAGCAGTTCTTC.